This T cell receptor beta chain emerged from a study of cytomegalovirus exposure and HLA in healthy donors. Amplification used 60 Vbeta primers and 13 Jbeta primers. Data came from immunoSEQ multiplex PCR; TCRdb stores just in-frame clones and leaves some out. The sample lists roughly 180,000 clones, roughly 82% seen once, with 1.5% in the top ten. Regarding the study as a whole: As a later analysis revealed, the rate of TCR association differed by HLA locus, with DRB1 most and HLA-C fewest. Productive rates of about 87% or about 30% were seen for most TCR beta V segments in an earlier analysis.

On this clone: Its antigen is not known.

Sampled while nominally healthy, donors likely had unrecorded immune exposures. V was pared by 11 bases and J by 1 base, with 4 bases of the junction left unmatched. The CDR3 is 12 amino acids. Germline lookup yields CDR1 MNHNY and CDR2 SVGAGI (reference sequence). Sample: PBMCs. The chain recombines TRBV6-6 with TRBJ2-5; 7 bases line up with TRBD1. The sequence came from a man in his forties in good health and CMV-seronegative. DNA of the CDR3: TGTGCCTCGAGGGACAGCCAAGAGACCCAGTACTTC. Translating it yields CASRDSQETQYF.